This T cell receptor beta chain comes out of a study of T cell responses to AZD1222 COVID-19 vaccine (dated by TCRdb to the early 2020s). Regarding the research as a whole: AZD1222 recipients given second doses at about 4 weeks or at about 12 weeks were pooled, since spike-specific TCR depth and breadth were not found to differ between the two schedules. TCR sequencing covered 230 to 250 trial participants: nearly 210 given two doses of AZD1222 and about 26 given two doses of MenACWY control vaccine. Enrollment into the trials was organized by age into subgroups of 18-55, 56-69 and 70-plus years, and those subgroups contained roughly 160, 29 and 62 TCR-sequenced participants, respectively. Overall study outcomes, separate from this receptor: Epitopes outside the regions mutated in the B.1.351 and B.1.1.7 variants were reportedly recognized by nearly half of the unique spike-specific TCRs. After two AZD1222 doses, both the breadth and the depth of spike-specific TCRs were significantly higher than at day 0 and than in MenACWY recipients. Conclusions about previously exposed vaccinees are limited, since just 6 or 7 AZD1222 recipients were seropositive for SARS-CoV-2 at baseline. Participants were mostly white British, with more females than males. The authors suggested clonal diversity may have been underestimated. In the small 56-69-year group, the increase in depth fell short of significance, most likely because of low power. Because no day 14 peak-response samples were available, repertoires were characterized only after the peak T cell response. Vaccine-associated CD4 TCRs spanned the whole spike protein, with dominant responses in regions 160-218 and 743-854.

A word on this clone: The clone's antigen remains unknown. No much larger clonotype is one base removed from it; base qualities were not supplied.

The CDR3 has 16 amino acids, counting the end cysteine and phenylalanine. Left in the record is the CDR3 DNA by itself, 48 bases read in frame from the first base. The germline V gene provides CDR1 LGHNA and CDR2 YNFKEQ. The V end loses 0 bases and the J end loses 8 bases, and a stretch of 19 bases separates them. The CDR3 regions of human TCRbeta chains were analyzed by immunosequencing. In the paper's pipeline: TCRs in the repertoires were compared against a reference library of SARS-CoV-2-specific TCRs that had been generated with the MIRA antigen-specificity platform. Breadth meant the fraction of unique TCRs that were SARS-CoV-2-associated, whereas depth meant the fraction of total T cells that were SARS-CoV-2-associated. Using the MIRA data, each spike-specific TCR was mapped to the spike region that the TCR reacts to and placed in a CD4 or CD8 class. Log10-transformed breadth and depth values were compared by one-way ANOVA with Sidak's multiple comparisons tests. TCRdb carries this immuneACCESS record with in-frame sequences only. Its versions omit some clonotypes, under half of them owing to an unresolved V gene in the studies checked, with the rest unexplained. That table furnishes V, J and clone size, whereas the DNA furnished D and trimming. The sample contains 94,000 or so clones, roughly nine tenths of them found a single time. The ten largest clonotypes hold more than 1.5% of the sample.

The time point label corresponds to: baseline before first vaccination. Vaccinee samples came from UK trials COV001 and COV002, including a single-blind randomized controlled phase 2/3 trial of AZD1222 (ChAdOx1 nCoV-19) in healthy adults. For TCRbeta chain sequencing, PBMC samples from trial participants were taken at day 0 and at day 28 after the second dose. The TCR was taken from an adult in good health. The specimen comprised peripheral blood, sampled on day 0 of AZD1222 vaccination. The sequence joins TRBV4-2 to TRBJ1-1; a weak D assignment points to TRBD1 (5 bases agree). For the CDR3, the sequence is CASSQDNGGVKTEAFF. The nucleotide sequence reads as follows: TGTGCCAGCAGCCAAGATAATGGAGGGGTGAAAACAGAAGCTTTCTTT.